The next 22 T cell receptor beta chains were all read from a single sample in a study of T-cell reconstitution after alpha-beta-depleted transplantation in children. As it was prepared, the TCRbeta library received unique molecular identifiers. Via MiXCR, TCRdb re-called the PCR reads, giving one row per CDR3 protein. The sample gives around 450,000 distinct CDR3 sequences, about 45% of which show up once; under 35% is in the top ten. Sample: PBMCs, taken before TCRalphabeta/CD19-depleted stem cell transplant. The receptor set was obtained from a girl aged 2-10 years with aplastic anemia, due to receive a stem cell transplant.

This chain connects TRBV6-1 to TRBJ2-2; D unresolved. The V gene lost 6 bases and the J gene lost 5 bases, with 10 bases spanning the gap. This CDR3 has 13 residues. CDR1 is MNHNS and CDR2 is SASEGT in the germline V gene. The CDR3 protein is CASSSALTGELFF. CDR3 in DNA: TGTGCCAGCAGCTCGGCATTAACCGGGGAGCTGTTTTTT.

This clonotype was detected ten times or more. The chain uses TRBV20-1 and TRBJ2-1, with a possible D match to TRBD1 (6 bases). The germline gives CDR1 DFQATT, CDR2 SNEGSKA (reference sequence). V was pared by 6 bases and J by 9 bases, with 15 bases between. This CDR3 region has 12 residues. The chain's CDR3 is CSALRGTTEQFF. For the CDR3, the DNA is TGCAGTGCCCTTAGGGGGACGACTGAGCAGTTCTTC.

This clonotype was detected many times. This chain joins TRBV12-3 or TRBV12-4 and TRBJ2-3; the D is unclear. The CDR3 totals 13 residues. V lost 2 bases and J 5 bases, leaving 8 bases between the germline ends. CDR3 loop: CASSLKTGDTQYF. The CDR3 region has the DNA TGTGCCAGCAGTTTAAAGACGGGAGATACGCAGTATTTT.

This clonotype was detected only once. V and J are TRBV15 and TRBJ2-1; unclear D gene. Germline assignment: CDR1 LNHNV and CDR2 YYDKDF (reference sequence). V was pared by 0 bases and J by 8 bases, with 5 bases between. The CDR3 length is 12 residues. CDR3 sequence (DNA): TGTGCCACCAGCAGAGATATTGATGAGCAGTTCTTC. This gives the protein CATSRDIDEQFF.

This clonotype turned up a few times. V usage is TRBV12-3 or TRBV12-4 and J usage is TRBJ1-1, with TRBD1 matching over 8 bases. V shed 5 bases and J 3 bases; nucleotides not matched to a gene: 17. The CDR3 spans 18 residues. For the CDR3, the DNA is TGTGCCAGCAGTCGACGTCTGACAGGGGCCATGGGGGACACTGAAGCTTTCTTT. Encoded protein: CASSRRLTGAMGDTEAFF.

This clonotype was seen many times. The chain carries TRBV11-2 and TRBJ2-1; 11 nucleotides agree with TRBD2. Germline CDR1 is SGHAT and CDR2 is FQNNGV. V lost 1 base and J lost 10; bases outside the gene matches: 3. The CDR3 totals 14 residues. The CDR3 nucleotides are TGTGCCAGCAGCTTAGGCCTAGCGGGAGGAGAGCAGTTCTTC. Translating gives CASSLGLAGGEQFF.

This chain joins TRBV20-1 and TRBJ2-1; 7 bases map to TRBD2. The ends lost 3 bases at V and 8 bases at J; junction bases unmatched: 22. Germline V gene lookup returns CDR1 DFQATT and CDR2 SNEGSKA (reference sequence). The CDR3 contains 18 residues. CDR3 sequence: CSASGLEGPTRGLDEQFF. The CDR3 nucleotides read TGCAGTGCTAGCGGACTAGAGGGGCCGACTAGGGGTTTGGATGAGCAGTTCTTC.

This clonotype has a count of ten or more. DNA of the CDR3: TGTGCCAGCAGCCAAGAGGGACGGCGGGAGGTACAGACCCAGTACTTC. As protein: CASSQEGRREVQTQYF. The chain has TRBV4-2 and TRBJ2-5; TRBD2 aligns across 8 bases. The CDR3 consists of 16 residues. V lost 0 bases, J lost 6 bases, and 9 bases stayed unmatched. Looked up from germline, CDR1 is LGHNA and CDR2 is YNFKEQ.

The sample holds many counts of this clonotype. The chain couples TRBV29-1 to TRBJ2-7; maybe TRBD2 (6 bases). V was trimmed by 6 bases and J by 5 bases, leaving 14 bases between them. Germline V gene data show CDR1 as SQVTM and CDR2 as ANQGSEA. The CDR3 is 12 amino acids. In nucleotides, the CDR3 is TGCAGCGTACCCCGGGAGTCGGACGAGCAGTACTTC. Its translation is CSVPRESDEQYF.

This clonotype was detected a few times. The chain joins TRBV7-3 to TRBJ2-1, with 8 bases fitting TRBD2. Germline CDR1 and CDR2: SGHTA and FQGTGA. The CDR3 totals 14 residues. V trimming: 6 bases; J trimming: 9 bases; junction bases outside the gene matches: 10. For the CDR3, the DNA is TGTGCCAGCAGGGCTAGCGGGCTACACTTTGAGCAGTTCTTC. Translating it yields CASRASGLHFEQFF.

The V call is TRBV5-1, the J call TRBJ2-5; TRBD1 or TRBD2 may be the D gene (5 bases each). V lost 0 bases and J lost 2, with 14 bases in between. The germline CDR1 and CDR2 sequences are SGHRS and YFSETQ. The CDR3 has 16 amino acids. Here the CDR3 DNA reads TGCGCCAGCAGCTTGGGTGGGACGAGCCCTCAAGAGACCCAGTACTTC. Residues: CASSLGGTSPQETQYF.

Only a few counts were recorded for this clonotype. This sequence joins TRBV20-1 and TRBJ2-5, with D perhaps matching TRBD1 (6 bases). The ends were cut back, 4 bases at V and 4 bases at J, with 16 bases in the middle. The CDR3 runs to 14 residues. Germline values: CDR1 DFQATT, CDR2 SNEGSKA (reference sequence). The CDR3 coding sequence is TGCAGTGCTAACCCCGGGACATTAGGAGAGACCCAGTACTTC. It translates to CSANPGTLGETQYF.

Comment on this clonotype: A much more abundant neighbour one base away suggests this may be a read error. The chain has TRBV24-1 and TRBJ2-1; D may be TRBD1 (6 bases). Germline CDR1 and CDR2: KGHDR and SFDVKD. The CDR3 is made up of 16 amino acids. V was cut by 3 bases and J by 9 bases, with 20 bases left in between. CDR3: CATSDPAGVGLGEQFF. For the CDR3, the DNA is TGTGCCACCAGTGATCCGGCAGGGGTAGGCCTGGGTGAGCAGTTCTTC.

About this clonotype: Germline and junction disagree at one end, which may indicate a read error. V and J are TRBV7-2 and TRBJ2-7; 9 bases align to TRBD2. Germline values: CDR1 SGHTA, CDR2 FQGNSA. The CDR3 spans 15 residues. CDR3 nucleotide sequence: TGTGCCAGCAGCATACGGGGACTAGCAACCGACGAGCAGTCCTTC. Amino acids: CASSIRGLATDEQSF.

This clonotype was observed at least ten times. The chain has TRBV7-9 and TRBJ1-1; D is undetermined. The CDR3 is 11 residues long. The germline V gene has CDR1 SEHNR and CDR2 FQNEAQ (reference sequence). The ends were cut back, 1 base at V and 5 bases at J, with 2 bases in the middle. CDR3 residues: CASSLVTEAFF. For the CDR3, the DNA is TGTGCCAGCAGCTTAGTGACTGAAGCTTTCTTT.

In its sample, this clonotype was seen a few times. Because the CDR3's place on the DNA is in doubt, the DNA is left out and the CDR3 is given as listed by TCRdb. V is TRBV5-1 and J is TRBJ2-5; TRBD2 was called by the table and not checked on the DNA. The CDR3 numbers 17 amino acids, ends counted. From germline, CDR1 is SGHRS and CDR2 YFSETQ. CDR3: CASSFGSGSSFQETQYF.

At least ten counts were recorded for this clonotype. The CDR3 protein is CASSQDYLSTDTQYF. The CDR3 DNA follows: TGTGCCAGCAGCCAAGACTACCTTAGCACAGATACGCAGTATTTT. V usage is TRBV7-2 and J usage is TRBJ2-3, with D maybe TRBD2 (5 bases). V was trimmed by 5 bases and J by 0 bases, leaving 12 bases between them. Germline CDR1 and CDR2: SGHTA and FQGNSA. This CDR3 has 15 amino acids.

In its sample, this clonotype was seen many times. The rearrangement links TRBV7-9 to TRBJ2-3; 7 bases are a match to TRBD2. Germline CDR1 and CDR2: SEHNR and FQNEAQ (reference sequence). The CDR3 runs to 16 residues. The junction had 8 bases not matched to a gene; V was cut back by 5 bases and J by 0 bases. The CDR3 here is CASSPGVSGSTDTQYF. CDR3 sequence (DNA): TGTGCCAGCAGCCCCGGAGTTAGCGGGAGCACAGATACGCAGTATTTT.

DNA for the CDR3: TGTGCCAGCAGTATAGGGGGACCAACTAATGAAAAACTGTTTTTT. This translates into CASSIGGPTNEKLFF. The gene calls are TRBV5-5 and TRBJ1-4, with D perhaps matching TRBD1 (6 bases). Germline values: CDR1 SGHKS, CDR2 YYEKEE (reference sequence). The CDR3 totals 15 residues. V was shortened by 5 bases and J by 0 bases, with 11 bases between the two germline ends.

The chain links TRBV12-3 or TRBV12-4 to TRBJ1-2; 7 bases match TRBD1. The length of the CDR3 is 14 residues. After removal of 6 bases from V and 4 bases from J, the junction contained 8 bases not matched to a gene. Written as DNA, the CDR3 is TGTGCCAGCAGCCTCGGGACAGCTTTCTATGGCTACACCTTC. It yields the protein CASSLGTAFYGYTF.

V usage is TRBV6-5 and J usage is TRBJ2-7; D gene ambiguous. The germline gives CDR1 MNHEY, CDR2 SVGAGI. The CDR3 runs to 15 residues. With 2 bases removed from V and 5 bases from J, the gap between germline ends came to 16 bases. The CDR3, as DNA: TGTGCCAGCAGTTACCCTGCATCGGCTCTACACGAGCAGTACTTC. Translation: CASSYPASALHEQYF.

The chain links TRBV5-1 to TRBJ2-1, with 10 bases fitting TRBD1. The trim removed 4 bases at V and 3 bases at J, leaving 4 bases unmatched. CDR1 is SGHRS, CDR2 YFSETQ, per germline. This CDR3 is 15 amino acids long. The CDR3 sequence: CASSPGTGVYNEQFF. CDR3 sequence (DNA): TGCGCCAGCAGCCCCGGGACAGGGGTCTACAATGAGCAGTTCTTC. The whole variable domain, filled in from reference TRBV5-1 and TRBJ2-1, reads KAGVTQTPRYLIKTRGQQVTLSCSPISGHRSVSWYQQTPGQGLQFLFEYFSETQRNKGNFPGRFSGRQFSNSRSEMNVSTLELGDSALYLCASSPGTGVYNEQFFGPGTRLTVL.